Listed below are T cell receptor beta chains from one sample, sequenced in a study of T cells after yellow fever vaccination. MiXCR was run by TCRdb on the 5' RACE reads, yielding one entry per CDR3 protein. The table lists approximately 300,000 distinct CDR3 sequences, 7.5% to 9% of them singletons. Specimen: PBMCs, collected on the day of the first yellow fever vaccination. These receptor sequences come from a man aged 18 to 30 who received the YFV17D yellow fever vaccine. The conserved cysteine and the conserved F or W are not part of the CDR3 here. The D gene is left open where the match is weak.

j_gene | d_gene | v_gene | CDR3aa
TRBJ1-1 | - | TRBV20-1 | SASLQGPNTEAF
TRBJ1-6 | TRBD1 | TRBV12-3/TRBV12-4 | ASRVQGVISPLH
TRBJ2-6 | - | TRBV13 | TSSPRLYSGANVLT
TRBJ2-3 | - | TRBV5-4 | ASSLPGGRTDTQY
TRBJ2-7 | TRBD1 | TRBV6-5 | ASSRTGAEQY
TRBJ2-3 | - | TRBV5-1 | ASSPSTTHTDTQY
TRBJ2-7 | - | TRBV7-9 | ASSSSTGLGYEQY
TRBJ2-5 | - | TRBV2 | ASSATGDRTQY
TRBJ2-2 | TRBD1 | TRBV2 | ASSSQGAPTGELF
TRBJ1-5 | TRBD1 | TRBV12-3/TRBV12-4 | ASSFRGQGVRQPQH
TRBJ2-3 | TRBD2 | TRBV29-1 | SVPRGGLSTDTQY
TRBJ1-6 | TRBD1 | TRBV20-1 | SVRTGDSYNSPLH
TRBJ2-2 | - | TRBV5-1 | ASSPGGAGTGELF
TRBJ2-1 | - | TRBV7-2 | ASSSVGTSYNEQF
TRBJ2-1 | - | TRBV5-6 | ASSRAPSYNEQF
TRBJ1-5 | TRBD1 | TRBV19 | ASTRTGHQPQH
TRBJ2-3 | - | TRBV5-1 | ASSRPGAEDTQY
TRBJ2-2 | - | TRBV11-2 | ASSLGGSAGELF
TRBJ2-1 | TRBD2 | TRBV7-2 | ASSNGLAGYNEQF
TRBJ1-1 | - | TRBV10-3 | ALRGDRNTEAF
TRBJ2-7 | - | TRBV27 | ASSLFGQAYEQY
TRBJ2-1 | TRBD2 | TRBV11-2 | ASSFPPGGPGSYNEQF
TRBJ2-3 | - | TRBV3-1 | ASSLEGWKLGDTQY
TRBJ2-3 | - | TRBV5-4 | ASNQGPDTQY
TRBJ2-2 | - | TRBV7-2 | ASSLWAGELF
TRBJ2-2 | - | TRBV27 | ATSPEWYGNTGELF
TRBJ2-2 | - | TRBV12-3/TRBV12-4 | ASRVVQETGELF
TRBJ2-3 | TRBD1 | TRBV6-4 | ASSDAGQGSDTQY
TRBJ1-1 | TRBD1 | TRBV5-1 | ASSVPTGTNTEAF
TRBJ1-2 | TRBD1 | TRBV27 | ASSPLSRQGFGGYT
TRBJ2-4 | - | TRBV20-1 | SARIGGNIQY
TRBJ1-2 | - | TRBV4-3 | ASSRQRGGTYGYT